This T cell receptor (beta chain) was sequenced in a study of blood T cell repertoires in COVID-19 (dated by TCRdb to the early 2020s). Looking at the study overall: Collaborator samples came from the United States, Italy and Spain and covered acute and convalescent phases of COVID-19. The material from the prospective study consisted of cDNA or gDNA derived from T cells, B-cell-depleted T cells, or PBMCs. Subjects who had been exposed to COVID-19, were actively infected with it, or had recovered from it provided the deeply sampled blood TCRbeta repertoires that made up the dataset. The repertoires were released in a freely available public database intended as a resource for research on the immune response to SARS-CoV-2. Samples came from the ongoing ImmuneRACE study (first 160 participants) plus 1,254 subjects from 6 global collaborators. A de-identified subject ID, COVID-19 status, age in years and sex were almost always included in the sample metadata. HLA class I and class II types, where available, came from metadata supplied by the sample provider rather than from assay-based typing.

Whole blood was collected in K2EDTA tubes by collaborating institutions according to the institutions' own protocols. For TCRbeta analysis, collaborator samples were shipped as frozen whole blood, as isolated PBMCs, or as DNA extracted from either sample type. Ten or more counts support this clone. Its antigen is still unknown. The input lacks base qualities; no much larger clone sits a single base away. Study-wide findings and limitations: How much clinical and demographic metadata was included differed by source and by participant, and the metadata was provided uncurated.

Per the germline V gene, ENHRY is the CDR1 and SYGVKD is the CDR2. The CDR3 has 11 amino acids, counting the end cysteine and valine. Just CDR3 DNA is preserved here, 33 bases in frame from base 1. V is cut by 4 bases and J by 3 bases, and the space between the germline ends is 4 bases. TCRbeta CDR3 regions were amplified from genomic DNA using the immunoSEQ Assay, a bias-controlled multiplex PCR. The authors processed their data as follows. The number of nucleated cells in each sample was estimated by amplification of reference gene primers within the assay. Sequence reads were collapsed and filtered to measure the absolute abundance of every unique TCRbeta CDR3 rearrangement. Productive Simpson clonality was computed per sample as the square root of Simpson's diversity index over productive rearrangements. Not all clones reach the TCRdb copy of this immuneACCESS table, which keeps in-frame sequences only. Checked studies attribute under half of the gap to unresolved V genes and leave the rest unexplained. The DNA was the basis for D and trimming; V, J and clone size are from that table. The sample table holds some 150,000 clones, of which around 84% were seen once. The ten largest clonotypes hold roughly 4.9% of the sample.

This TCR derives from a human donor in a cohort sampled during active COVID-19. The V gene is TRBV10-3 and the J gene is TRBJ2-7, with no reliable assignment of the D segment. The sequencing sample was made of peripheral blood. The CDR3 region: CAISGGYEQYV. The DNA sequence follows: TGTGCCATCAGTGGCGGCTACGAGCAGTACGTC.